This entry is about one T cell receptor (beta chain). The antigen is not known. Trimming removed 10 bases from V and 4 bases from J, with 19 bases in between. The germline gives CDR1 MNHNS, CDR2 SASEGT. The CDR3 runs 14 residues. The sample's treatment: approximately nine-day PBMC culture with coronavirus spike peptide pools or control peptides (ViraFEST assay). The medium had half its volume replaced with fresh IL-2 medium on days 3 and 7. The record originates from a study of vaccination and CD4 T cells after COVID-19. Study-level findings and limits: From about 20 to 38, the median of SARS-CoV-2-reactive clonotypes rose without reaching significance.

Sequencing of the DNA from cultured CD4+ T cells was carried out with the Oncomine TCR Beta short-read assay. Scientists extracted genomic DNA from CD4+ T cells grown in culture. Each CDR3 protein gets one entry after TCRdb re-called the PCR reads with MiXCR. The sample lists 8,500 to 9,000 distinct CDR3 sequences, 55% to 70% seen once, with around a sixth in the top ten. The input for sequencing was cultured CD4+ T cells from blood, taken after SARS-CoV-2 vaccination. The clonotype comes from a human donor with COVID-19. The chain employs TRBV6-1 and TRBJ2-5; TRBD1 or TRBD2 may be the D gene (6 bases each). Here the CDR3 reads CATRGARGVETQYF. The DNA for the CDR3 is TGTGCCACTCGAGGAGCTAGGGGGGTAGAGACCCAGTACTTC.